This is a list of T cell receptor beta chains from one sample in a study of T cells in localized non-small cell lung cancer. Profiling relied on immunoSEQ multiplex PCR, and the TCRdb table lists in-frame clones only, not all of them. The top ten hold approximately 18% of the sample, which has about 53,000 clones, roughly 88% seen once. The starting material was peripheral blood mononuclear cells, obtained before any cancer treatment. These receptor sequences come from a man aged 40-75 years with stage III lung adenocarcinoma. CDR3s include the opening cysteine and the closing phenylalanine or tryptophan. Fields, in order: CDR3 protein, CDR3 DNA, D gene, V gene, clone size, J gene. A D gene is named only where the DNA matches it firmly. Size values are once, few and many counts, or a class for expanded clones, and some rows have none.

CDR3aa: CASSEASGTQYF; CDR3nt: TGTGCCAGCAGTGAAGCCTCCGGTACGCAGTATTTT; d_gene: -; v_gene: TRBV2; abundance: -; j_gene: TRBJ2-3
CDR3aa: CASSLRRGHQETQYF; CDR3nt: TGCGCCAGCAGCTTGAGAAGGGGGCACCAAGAGACCCAGTACTTC; d_gene: TRBD1; v_gene: TRBV5-1; abundance: -; j_gene: TRBJ2-5
CDR3aa: CASSYDLNTEAFF; CDR3nt: TGTGCCAGCAGTTACGACTTGAACACTGAAGCTTTCTTT; d_gene: -; v_gene: TRBV6-5; abundance: few; j_gene: TRBJ1-1
CDR3aa: CATRLDLGETQYF; CDR3nt: TGTGCCACCAGACTAGATCTAGGAGAGACCCAGTACTTC; d_gene: -; v_gene: TRBV2; abundance: few; j_gene: TRBJ2-5
CDR3aa: CATSMTTEAFF; CDR3nt: TGTGCCACCTCTATGACCACTGAAGCTTTCTTT; d_gene: -; v_gene: TRBV19; abundance: -; j_gene: TRBJ1-1
CDR3aa: CATSRESGYNEQFF; CDR3nt: TGTGCCACCAGCAGAGAGAGCGGATACAATGAGCAGTTCTTC; d_gene: -; v_gene: TRBV15; abundance: few; j_gene: TRBJ2-1
CDR3aa: CASSPGTPRDTQYF; CDR3nt: TGTGCCAGCAGCCCCGGGACACCAAGGGATACGCAGTATTTT; d_gene: -; v_gene: TRBV6-6; abundance: few; j_gene: TRBJ2-3
CDR3aa: CASSQEDTGTEAFF; CDR3nt: TGTGCCAGCAGCCAAGAAGATACCGGGACAGAGGCTTTCTTT; d_gene: TRBD1; v_gene: TRBV4-2; abundance: -; j_gene: TRBJ1-1
CDR3aa: CASSLGAGGELFF; CDR3nt: TGTGCCAGCAGCTTAGGGGCGGGAGGGGAGCTGTTTTTT; d_gene: -; v_gene: TRBV11-3; abundance: -; j_gene: TRBJ2-2
CDR3aa: CASKYRGDVGMPQHF; CDR3nt: TGCGCCAGCAAATACAGGGGGGACGTTGGGATGCCCCAGCATTTT; d_gene: TRBD1; v_gene: TRBV10-2; abundance: -; j_gene: TRBJ1-5
CDR3aa: CASSLASGSSEGTQYF; CDR3nt: TGCGCCAGCAGCTTGGCTAGCGGGAGTAGTGAGGGAACCCAGTACTTC; d_gene: TRBD2; v_gene: TRBV5-1; abundance: -; j_gene: TRBJ2-5
CDR3aa: CASSIDPSGANVLTF; CDR3nt: TGTGCCAGTAGTATAGACCCCTCTGGGGCCAACGTCCTGACTTTC; d_gene: -; v_gene: TRBV19; abundance: -; j_gene: TRBJ2-6
CDR3aa: CASSVLSGEDGGYTF; CDR3nt: TGTGCCAGCAGCGTACTTTCAGGGGAGGATGGTGGCTACACCTTC; d_gene: -; v_gene: TRBV2; abundance: few; j_gene: TRBJ1-2
CDR3aa: CASSLGTDRVGNTIYF; CDR3nt: TGCGCCAGCAGCTTGGGGACTGACAGGGTTGGAAACACCATATATTTT; d_gene: TRBD1; v_gene: TRBV5-1; abundance: -; j_gene: TRBJ1-3
CDR3aa: CASSSGPGTGVENYGYTF; CDR3nt: TGTGCCAGCAGTTCCGGTCCCGGGACAGGGGTGGAAAACTATGGCTACACCTTC; d_gene: TRBD1; v_gene: TRBV28; abundance: -; j_gene: TRBJ1-2
CDR3aa: CASSQPGENIQYF; CDR3nt: TGCGCCAGCAGCCAACCGGGAGAAAACATTCAGTACTTC; d_gene: -; v_gene: TRBV4-3; abundance: -; j_gene: TRBJ2-4
CDR3aa: CASKSGGTEAFF; CDR3nt: TGTGCCAGCAAGAGTGGAGGGACTGAAGCTTTCTTT; d_gene: -; v_gene: TRBV2; abundance: few; j_gene: TRBJ1-1
CDR3aa: CASSLRDEQYF; CDR3nt: TGTGCCAGCAGCCTCCGGGACGAGCAGTACTTC; d_gene: -; v_gene: TRBV28; abundance: -; j_gene: TRBJ2-7
CDR3aa: CASSQTGQGAETQYF; CDR3nt: TGTGCCAGCAGCCAAACTGGACAGGGGGCGGAGACCCAGTACTTC; d_gene: TRBD1; v_gene: TRBV7-3; abundance: -; j_gene: TRBJ2-5
CDR3aa: CASSSGQPPYNEQFF; CDR3nt: TGTGCCAGCAGTTCGGGACAGCCCCCCTACAATGAGCAGTTCTTC; d_gene: TRBD1; v_gene: TRBV7-9; abundance: -; j_gene: TRBJ2-1
CDR3aa: CAWVSVGTQYF; CDR3nt: TGTGCCTGGGTTTCAGTGGGGACCCAGTACTTC; d_gene: -; v_gene: TRBV30; abundance: -; j_gene: TRBJ2-5
CDR3aa: CASSQDSDLPHYGYTF; CDR3nt: TGTGCCAGCAGCCAAGATTCAGATCTGCCCCACTATGGCTACACCTTC; d_gene: -; v_gene: TRBV4-2; abundance: -; j_gene: TRBJ1-2
CDR3aa: CASSLIGSPLHF; CDR3nt: TGTGCCAGCAGCCTTATAGGGTCACCCCTCCACTTT; d_gene: -; v_gene: TRBV7-2; abundance: -; j_gene: TRBJ1-6
CDR3aa: CASSLGTGEYGYTF; CDR3nt: TGTGCCAGCAGCCTCGGGACAGGGGAGTATGGCTACACCTTC; d_gene: TRBD1; v_gene: TRBV4-2; abundance: -; j_gene: TRBJ1-2
CDR3aa: CASRQKGVFFEAFF; CDR3nt: TGTGCCAGCAGGCAAAAGGGGGTCTTTTTTGAAGCTTTCTTT; d_gene: -; v_gene: TRBV6-6; abundance: -; j_gene: TRBJ1-1
CDR3aa: CASSVDRDHTIYF; CDR3nt: TGTGCCAGCAGCGTTGACAGGGACCACACCATATATTTT; d_gene: TRBD1; v_gene: TRBV7-9; abundance: -; j_gene: TRBJ1-3
CDR3aa: CASSGTVTENIQYF; CDR3nt: TGTGCCAGCAGTGGAACGGTGACGGAAAACATTCAGTACTTC; d_gene: -; v_gene: TRBV6-6; abundance: -; j_gene: TRBJ2-4
CDR3aa: CASSSGETQYF; CDR3nt: TGTGCCAGCAGCTCCGGGGAGACCCAGTACTTC; d_gene: -; v_gene: TRBV7-3; abundance: -; j_gene: TRBJ2-5